These T cell receptor beta chains were read from a single sample in a study of CD8 T cells in ankylosing spondylitis. TCRdb re-analysed the 5' RACE reads in MiXCR, keeping a single row per CDR3 protein. The sample lists approximately 240,000 distinct CDR3 sequences; 20% to 30% were seen once. Sequencing used blood, either unsorted or a sorted T cell fraction (not recorded which). The source of these receptors is a male donor with ankylosing spondylitis or in good health (not recorded which). CDR3s include the opening cysteine and the closing phenylalanine or tryptophan. A D gene is named only where the DNA matches it firmly. A clone size is listed for some rows: how often the clone was seen (once, few, many), or a class if it is expanded.

cdr3_length,v_call,j_call,d_call,clone_size,cdr3_aa,cdr3_nt
13,TRBV20-1,TRBJ2-7,NA,NA,CSARTVQPYEQYF,TGCAGTGCTAGGACGGTACAGCCTTACGAGCAGTACTTC
17,TRBV12-3/TRBV12-4,TRBJ2-5,TRBD2,few,CASSTGTSARMGETQYF,TGTGCCAGCAGTACCGGGACTAGCGCACGAATGGGAGAGACCCAGTACTTC
13,TRBV20-1,TRBJ1-2,NA,NA,CSARGQTIYGYTF,TGCAGTGCTAGGGGGCAAACGATCTATGGCTACACCTTC
14,TRBV7-2,TRBJ2-1,NA,many,CASSPYRTEVRQFF,TGTGCCAGCAGCCCCTACCGGACGGAGGTGAGGCAGTTCTTC
13,TRBV12-3/TRBV12-4,TRBJ1-1,NA,NA,CASSRHPNTEAFF,TGTGCCAGCAGTCGCCACCCGAACACTGAAGCTTTCTTT
14,TRBV12-3/TRBV12-4,TRBJ2-7,TRBD1,NA,CASSLRGQSREQYF,TGTGCCAGCAGTCTCAGGGGGCAATCGAGGGAGCAGTACTTC
14,TRBV10-1,TRBJ1-6,NA,few,CASSEPRYDSPLHF,TGCGCCAGCAGTGAGCCCCGGTACGACTCACCCCTCCACTTT
17,TRBV11-2,TRBJ2-1,TRBD1,NA,CASTDTGGRSSYNEQFF,TGTGCCAGCACCGATACAGGGGGCCGTAGCTCCTACAATGAGCAGTTCTTC
12,TRBV20-1,TRBJ1-1,TRBD1,many,CSASQGDTEAFF,TGCAGTGCTAGTCAGGGGGACACTGAAGCTTTCTTT
13,TRBV29-1,TRBJ2-7,NA,NA,CSARTVLTHEQYF,TGCAGCGCCCGGACAGTTCTTACCCACGAGCAGTACTTC
13,TRBV20-1,TRBJ2-5,NA,few,CSASRGAAETQYF,TGCAGTGCTAGCAGGGGCGCAGCGGAGACCCAGTACTTC
12,TRBV29-1,TRBJ2-5,NA,few,CSVRDSGETQYF,TGCAGCGTCCGGGATTCGGGGGAGACCCAGTACTTC
15,TRBV20-1,TRBJ2-7,NA,many,CSARSGTGDSYEQYF,TGCAGTGCTAGGAGCGGGACAGGCGACTCCTACGAGCAGTACTTC
14,TRBV12-3/TRBV12-4,TRBJ2-5,TRBD1,NA,CASSGQGLGETQYF,TGTGCCAGCAGTGGACAGGGGTTGGGAGAGACCCAGTACTTC
14,TRBV27,TRBJ2-1,TRBD1,NA,CASSRTGQGNEQFF,TGTGCCAGCAGTAGGACGGGACAGGGTAATGAGCAGTTCTTC
12,TRBV20-1,TRBJ2-5,NA,many,CSANSGKETQYF,TGCAGTGCTAACTCCGGGAAAGAGACCCAGTACTTC
13,TRBV15,TRBJ2-1,NA,NA,CATSREPGLWQFF,TGTGCCACCAGCAGAGAACCGGGGTTGTGGCAGTTCTTC
18,TRBV4-2,TRBJ2-5,TRBD2,NA,CASSPRRFSGGIQETQYF,TGTGCCAGCAGCCCCCGTAGGTTCAGCGGGGGAATCCAAGAGACCCAGTACTTC
15,TRBV20-1,TRBJ2-1,NA,NA,CSARDLQHSYNEQFF,TGCAGTGCTAGAGATTTACAGCACTCCTACAATGAGCAGTTCTTC
13,TRBV20-1,TRBJ2-3,NA,NA,CSDMGGGADTQYF,TGCAGTGACATGGGCGGAGGGGCCGATACGCAGTATTTT
16,TRBV29-1,TRBJ2-2,TRBD1,many,CSVERWAGQGAGELFF,TGCAGCGTTGAGCGGTGGGCCGGACAGGGGGCCGGGGAGCTGTTTTTT
12,TRBV3-1,TRBJ2-1,NA,many,CASSQDYNEQFF,TGTGCCAGCAGCCAAGACTACAATGAGCAGTTCTTC